This TCR beta chain was captured in a study of regulatory dendritic cells for organ transplantation. Study findings and constraints: The authors noted considerable between-person heterogeneity in alloreactive memory CD8+ cells. Memory CD8+ clonal expansion seemed more limited with regulatory than mature dendritic cells.

In regard to this clone: The antigen remains undetermined.

Naive CD45RA+ and memory CD45RO+ CD4+ or CD8+ T cells were FACS-sorted. The table came from immunoSEQ multiplex PCR; TCRdb's copy has only in-frame clones and leaves some out. The sample yields 20,000 to 25,000 clones, 74% seen once. The CDR3 has 15 residues. Germline V CDR1 and CDR2: LGHNA, YNFKEQ. V was shortened by 1 base and J by 1 base, with 10 bases between the two germline ends. Sequences were obtained from memory CD4+ T cells from blood. Described subset: CD45RO+ memory T cells. This receptor was obtained from a human donor in good health. The J gene is TRBJ2-5, the V gene TRBV4-2; no firm D call. Here the CDR3 reads CASSQVFSGQETQYF. The CDR3 DNA reads as TGTGCCAGCAGCCAAGTTTTCAGTGGCCAAGAGACCCAGTACTTC.